The sequence of this TCR beta chain was determined in a study of T cells of healthy individuals. The CDR3 sequence is 14 residues long. Between the trimmed V and J ends, which lost 0 bases and 6 bases, there was a span of 12 bases. Looked up from germline, CDR1 is LNHDA and CDR2 is SQIVND (reference sequence). Using its own MiXCR run on the 5' RACE reads, TCRdb lists one record per CDR3 protein. The sample includes around 98,000 distinct CDR3 sequences, approximately 18% seen only once; the top ten take 6.2%. The chain employs TRBV19 and TRBJ2-7, with D perhaps matching TRBD1 (6 bases). The source of this sequence is a human donor in good health. The CDR3 region is CASSIDGGRGEQYF. CDR3 sequence (DNA): TGTGCCAGTAGTATAGATGGTGGCAGGGGCGAGCAGTACTTC.